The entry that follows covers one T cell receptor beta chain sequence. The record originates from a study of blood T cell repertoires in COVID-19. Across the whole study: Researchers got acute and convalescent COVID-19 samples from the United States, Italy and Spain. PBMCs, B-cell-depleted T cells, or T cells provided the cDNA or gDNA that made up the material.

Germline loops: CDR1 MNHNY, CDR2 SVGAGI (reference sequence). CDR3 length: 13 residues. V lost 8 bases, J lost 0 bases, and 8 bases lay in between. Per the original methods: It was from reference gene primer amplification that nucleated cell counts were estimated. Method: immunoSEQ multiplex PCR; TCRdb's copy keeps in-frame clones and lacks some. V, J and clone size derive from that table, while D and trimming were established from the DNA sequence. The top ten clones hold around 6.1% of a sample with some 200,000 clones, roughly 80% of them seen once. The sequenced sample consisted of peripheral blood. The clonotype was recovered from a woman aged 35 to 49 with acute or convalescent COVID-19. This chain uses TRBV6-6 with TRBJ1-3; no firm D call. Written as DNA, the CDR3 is TGTGCCAGCGTCTCTTACTCTGGAAACACCATATATTTT. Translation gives CASVSYSGNTIYF.